Listed below are T cell receptor beta chains from one sample, sequenced in a study of T cells in Graves' hyperthyroidism and ophthalmopathy. TCRdb reprocessed the multiplex PCR reads via MiXCR and lists one record per CDR3 protein. The data contain 400,000 to 600,000 distinct CDR3 sequences, 15% to 20% of them singletons. The sequencing sample was made of blood. Receptors were obtained from a woman aged 25 to 39 with Graves' ophthalmopathy. Each CDR3 is given without its conserved first and last residue. The order of the fields is V gene, clone size, J gene, D gene, CDR3 protein. A D gene is named only where the DNA matches it firmly. Expanded clones get a size class; other rows say once, few or many, or leave the size out.

v_gene: TRBV19; abundance: few; j_gene: TRBJ2-5; d_gene: NA; CDR3aa: ASSIAAGETQY
v_gene: TRBV30; abundance: many; j_gene: TRBJ1-1; d_gene: NA; CDR3aa: AWSVWGARNTEAF
v_gene: TRBV2; abundance: many; j_gene: TRBJ2-1; d_gene: TRBD2; CDR3aa: ASSLRWAGGPNNEQF
v_gene: TRBV27; abundance: few; j_gene: TRBJ1-5; d_gene: NA; CDR3aa: ASSSGGKLSNQPQH
v_gene: TRBV7-2; abundance: NA; j_gene: TRBJ2-3; d_gene: TRBD2; CDR3aa: ASSLDAGGPMDTQY
v_gene: TRBV20-1; abundance: many; j_gene: TRBJ2-7; d_gene: NA; CDR3aa: SAAEGPYEQY
v_gene: TRBV11-2; abundance: NA; j_gene: TRBJ2-7; d_gene: NA; CDR3aa: ASRSPGLNYEQY
v_gene: TRBV28; abundance: few; j_gene: TRBJ2-5; d_gene: NA; CDR3aa: ASSLWGGSEETQY
v_gene: TRBV30; abundance: many; j_gene: TRBJ1-1; d_gene: NA; CDR3aa: AWSVDSMSEAF
v_gene: TRBV28; abundance: many; j_gene: TRBJ2-1; d_gene: TRBD2; CDR3aa: ASSASGRAGQF
v_gene: TRBV28; abundance: NA; j_gene: TRBJ2-7; d_gene: NA; CDR3aa: AGSSPGYEQY
v_gene: TRBV12-3/TRBV12-4; abundance: NA; j_gene: TRBJ2-3; d_gene: TRBD1; CDR3aa: ASSDRGKDTQY
v_gene: TRBV2; abundance: many; j_gene: TRBJ1-1; d_gene: TRBD1; CDR3aa: ANGRQGGQEAF
v_gene: TRBV4-2; abundance: NA; j_gene: TRBJ2-1; d_gene: TRBD2; CDR3aa: ASSLGLAVLNEQF
v_gene: TRBV6-2/TRBV6-3; abundance: many; j_gene: TRBJ2-7; d_gene: NA; CDR3aa: ASRDRPTVYEQY
v_gene: TRBV12-3/TRBV12-4; abundance: many; j_gene: TRBJ2-7; d_gene: NA; CDR3aa: ASSFRPRDEQY
v_gene: TRBV28; abundance: NA; j_gene: TRBJ2-3; d_gene: NA; CDR3aa: ASSLPRGEGRADTQY
v_gene: TRBV11-1; abundance: once; j_gene: TRBJ2-3; d_gene: TRBD2; CDR3aa: ASRSGLDTDTQY
v_gene: TRBV10-3; abundance: NA; j_gene: TRBJ1-6; d_gene: NA; CDR3aa: AAGQPPGELH
v_gene: TRBV28; abundance: NA; j_gene: TRBJ2-1; d_gene: TRBD1; CDR3aa: ASSLPGQGRYNEQF
v_gene: TRBV29-1; abundance: NA; j_gene: TRBJ2-5; d_gene: TRBD2; CDR3aa: SISQGGETQY
v_gene: TRBV5-6; abundance: many; j_gene: TRBJ1-5; d_gene: TRBD1; CDR3aa: ASSLVGTGGKQH
v_gene: TRBV4-3; abundance: few; j_gene: TRBJ1-6; d_gene: NA; CDR3aa: ASSQYEDSPLH
v_gene: TRBV28; abundance: NA; j_gene: TRBJ2-6; d_gene: TRBD1; CDR3aa: ASSPRGLGSPSGANVLT
v_gene: TRBV28; abundance: NA; j_gene: TRBJ2-1; d_gene: NA; CDR3aa: ASSSPSDLHFGQF
v_gene: TRBV28; abundance: few; j_gene: TRBJ1-3; d_gene: NA; CDR3aa: ASSPATGANTIY
v_gene: TRBV7-6; abundance: many; j_gene: TRBJ2-2; d_gene: TRBD1; CDR3aa: ASSFHRSGGRNTGELF
v_gene: TRBV7-2; abundance: NA; j_gene: TRBJ2-4; d_gene: NA; CDR3aa: ASSASSAKNIQY
v_gene: TRBV6-1; abundance: NA; j_gene: TRBJ2-1; d_gene: TRBD2; CDR3aa: ASRLAGVRNEQF
v_gene: TRBV27; abundance: many; j_gene: TRBJ2-1; d_gene: TRBD2; CDR3aa: ASGGLAGGSNEQF
v_gene: TRBV28; abundance: many; j_gene: TRBJ2-3; d_gene: TRBD2; CDR3aa: ASSKQREGNTDTQY
v_gene: TRBV28; abundance: few; j_gene: TRBJ2-7; d_gene: TRBD1; CDR3aa: ASSRGQASSYEQY
v_gene: TRBV4-3; abundance: NA; j_gene: TRBJ1-5; d_gene: NA; CDR3aa: ASSQVRSHQPQH
v_gene: TRBV11-2; abundance: few; j_gene: TRBJ1-5; d_gene: NA; CDR3aa: ASSRGVGLRNQPQH
v_gene: TRBV11-2; abundance: many; j_gene: TRBJ2-1; d_gene: NA; CDR3aa: ASSLAYNEQF
v_gene: TRBV9; abundance: NA; j_gene: TRBJ1-6; d_gene: NA; CDR3aa: ASSPQHLGSPLH
v_gene: TRBV11-1; abundance: many; j_gene: TRBJ2-1; d_gene: NA; CDR3aa: ASSLAGEGVEQF
v_gene: TRBV30; abundance: many; j_gene: TRBJ2-7; d_gene: NA; CDR3aa: AWSVRQGYEQY
v_gene: TRBV3-1; abundance: many; j_gene: TRBJ2-5; d_gene: NA; CDR3aa: ASSQGETQY
v_gene: TRBV6-1; abundance: few; j_gene: TRBJ1-5; d_gene: NA; CDR3aa: ASSQGVSSNQPQH
v_gene: TRBV6-1; abundance: NA; j_gene: TRBJ2-2; d_gene: NA; CDR3aa: ASSSSGAEVGELF
v_gene: TRBV6-1; abundance: NA; j_gene: TRBJ2-7; d_gene: NA; CDR3aa: ASTSSLAPYEQY
v_gene: TRBV9; abundance: NA; j_gene: TRBJ1-4; d_gene: NA; CDR3aa: ASSVAGEKLF
v_gene: TRBV3-1; abundance: many; j_gene: TRBJ2-1; d_gene: TRBD2; CDR3aa: ASSQETGLGSSEQF
v_gene: TRBV7-2; abundance: many; j_gene: TRBJ2-3; d_gene: TRBD2; CDR3aa: ASSLWGGGGDTQY
v_gene: TRBV6-5; abundance: many; j_gene: TRBJ1-4; d_gene: NA; CDR3aa: ASSYSQELREKLF
v_gene: TRBV9; abundance: NA; j_gene: TRBJ1-4; d_gene: NA; CDR3aa: ASSSEPDVGHQELF
v_gene: TRBV4-1; abundance: many; j_gene: TRBJ2-5; d_gene: NA; CDR3aa: ASSQDGKGRETQY
v_gene: TRBV7-2; abundance: many; j_gene: TRBJ1-1; d_gene: NA; CDR3aa: ASSLDAGSTEAF
v_gene: TRBV6-5; abundance: NA; j_gene: TRBJ2-2; d_gene: TRBD1; CDR3aa: ASRYRGQGIAGELF
v_gene: TRBV7-2; abundance: NA; j_gene: TRBJ1-1; d_gene: NA; CDR3aa: ASSPSGMNTQAF
v_gene: TRBV5-6; abundance: many; j_gene: TRBJ2-5; d_gene: NA; CDR3aa: ASSLASGSRETQY
v_gene: TRBV5-6; abundance: many; j_gene: TRBJ1-1; d_gene: NA; CDR3aa: ASSLRDRHTEAF
v_gene: TRBV29-1; abundance: few; j_gene: TRBJ1-1; d_gene: TRBD1; CDR3aa: SARQGAAEAF
v_gene: TRBV7-6; abundance: NA; j_gene: TRBJ2-2; d_gene: TRBD1; CDR3aa: ASSLGTGGRTGELF
v_gene: TRBV11-2; abundance: many; j_gene: TRBJ1-3; d_gene: NA; CDR3aa: ASSRGRGNTIY
v_gene: TRBV14; abundance: NA; j_gene: TRBJ2-2; d_gene: NA; CDR3aa: ASSQDLGPGELF
v_gene: TRBV4-2; abundance: NA; j_gene: TRBJ2-1; d_gene: NA; CDR3aa: ASSQYSLPSGEQF
v_gene: TRBV18; abundance: many; j_gene: TRBJ2-5; d_gene: NA; CDR3aa: ASSPSGQGGETQY